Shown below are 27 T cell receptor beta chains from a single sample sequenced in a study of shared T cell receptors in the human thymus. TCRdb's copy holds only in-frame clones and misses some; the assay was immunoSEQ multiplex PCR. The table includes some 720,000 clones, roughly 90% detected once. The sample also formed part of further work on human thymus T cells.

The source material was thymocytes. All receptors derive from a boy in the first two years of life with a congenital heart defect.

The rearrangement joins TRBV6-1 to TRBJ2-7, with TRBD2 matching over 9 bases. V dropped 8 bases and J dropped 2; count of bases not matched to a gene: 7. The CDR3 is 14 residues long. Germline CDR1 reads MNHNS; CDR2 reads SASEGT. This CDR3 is CASVGGRAPYEQYF. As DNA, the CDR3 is TGTGCCAGCGTAGGCGGGAGGGCCCCCTACGAGCAGTACTTC.

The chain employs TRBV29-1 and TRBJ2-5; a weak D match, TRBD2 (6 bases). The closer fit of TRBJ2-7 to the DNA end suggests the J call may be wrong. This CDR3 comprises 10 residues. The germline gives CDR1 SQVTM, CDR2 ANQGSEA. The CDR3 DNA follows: TGCAGCCTAAGGGGAGGCGAGCAGTACTTC. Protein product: CSLRGGEQYF.

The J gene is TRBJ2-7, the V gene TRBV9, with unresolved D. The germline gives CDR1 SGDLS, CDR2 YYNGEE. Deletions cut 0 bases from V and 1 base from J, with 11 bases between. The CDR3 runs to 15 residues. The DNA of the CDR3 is TGTGCCAGCAGCGTAGGGGCCTTGGATTCCTACGAGCAGTACTTC. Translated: CASSVGALDSYEQYF.

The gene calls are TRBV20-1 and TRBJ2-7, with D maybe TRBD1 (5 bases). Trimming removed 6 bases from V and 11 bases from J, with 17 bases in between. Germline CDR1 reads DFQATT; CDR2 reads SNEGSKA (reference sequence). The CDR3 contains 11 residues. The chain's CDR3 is CSARKGRSEYF. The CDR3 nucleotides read TGCAGTGCCAGAAAGGGGCGCTCGGAGTACTTC.

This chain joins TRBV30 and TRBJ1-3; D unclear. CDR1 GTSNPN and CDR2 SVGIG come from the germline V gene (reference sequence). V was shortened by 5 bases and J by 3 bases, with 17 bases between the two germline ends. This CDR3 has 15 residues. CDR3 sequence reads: CAWYRAGVGGNTIYF. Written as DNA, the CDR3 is TGTGCCTGGTATCGGGCCGGGGTAGGTGGAAACACCATATATTTT.

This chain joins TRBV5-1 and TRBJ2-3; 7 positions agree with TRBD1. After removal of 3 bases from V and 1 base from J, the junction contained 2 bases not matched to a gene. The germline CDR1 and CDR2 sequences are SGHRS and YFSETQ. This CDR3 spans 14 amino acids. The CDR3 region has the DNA TGCGCCAGCAGCTCAACAGGGGGCACAGATACGCAGTATTTT. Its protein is CASSSTGGTDTQYF.

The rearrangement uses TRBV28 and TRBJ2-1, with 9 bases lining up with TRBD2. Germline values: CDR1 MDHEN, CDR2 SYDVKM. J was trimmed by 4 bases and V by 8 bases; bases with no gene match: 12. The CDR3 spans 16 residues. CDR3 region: CASGGRLADSYNEQFF. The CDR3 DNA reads TGTGCCAGCGGGGGGCGACTAGCGGATTCATACAATGAGCAGTTCTTC.

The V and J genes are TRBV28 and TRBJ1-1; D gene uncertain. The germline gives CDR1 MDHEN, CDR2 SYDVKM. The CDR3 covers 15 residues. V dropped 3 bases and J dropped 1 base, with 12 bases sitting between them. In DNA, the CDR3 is TGTGCCAGCAGTTTCGGGGAGGAGGCGAACACTGAAGCTTTCTTT. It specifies CASSFGEEANTEAFF.

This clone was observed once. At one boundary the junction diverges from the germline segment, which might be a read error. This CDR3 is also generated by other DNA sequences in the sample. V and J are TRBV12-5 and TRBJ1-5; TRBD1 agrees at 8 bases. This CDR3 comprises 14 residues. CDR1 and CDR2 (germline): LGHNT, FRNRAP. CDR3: CASGFQGAEQPQHF. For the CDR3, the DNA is TGTGCTAGCGGTTTTCAGGGGGCCGAGCAGCCCCAGCATTTT.

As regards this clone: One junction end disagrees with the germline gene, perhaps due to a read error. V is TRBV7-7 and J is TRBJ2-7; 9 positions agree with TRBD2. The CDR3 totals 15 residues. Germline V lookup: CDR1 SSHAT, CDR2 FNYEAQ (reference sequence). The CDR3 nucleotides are TGTGCTAGCAGCCCGCACGGGACTAGCTGCCACGAGCAGTACTTC. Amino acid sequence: CASSPHGTSCHEQYF.

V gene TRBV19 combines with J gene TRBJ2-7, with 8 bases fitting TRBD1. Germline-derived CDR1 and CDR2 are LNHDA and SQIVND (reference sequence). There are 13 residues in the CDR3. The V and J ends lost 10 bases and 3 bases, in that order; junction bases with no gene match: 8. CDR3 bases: TGTGCCACAACGACAGGGGCCAGCTACGAGCAGTACTTC. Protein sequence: CATTTGASYEQYF. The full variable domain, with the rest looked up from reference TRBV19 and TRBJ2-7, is DGGITQSPKYLFRKEGQNVTLSCEQNLNHDAMYWYRQDPGQGLRLIYYSQIVNDFQKGDIAEGYSVSREKKESFPLTVTSAQKNPTAFYLCATTTGASYEQYFGPGTRLTVT.

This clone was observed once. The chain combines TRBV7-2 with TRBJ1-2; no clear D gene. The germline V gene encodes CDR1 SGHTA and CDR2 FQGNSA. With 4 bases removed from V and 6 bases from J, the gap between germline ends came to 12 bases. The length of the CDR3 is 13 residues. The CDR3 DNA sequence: TGTGCCAGCAGCTCGGGTGCGGGAAATGGCTACACCTTC. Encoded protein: CASSSGAGNGYTF.

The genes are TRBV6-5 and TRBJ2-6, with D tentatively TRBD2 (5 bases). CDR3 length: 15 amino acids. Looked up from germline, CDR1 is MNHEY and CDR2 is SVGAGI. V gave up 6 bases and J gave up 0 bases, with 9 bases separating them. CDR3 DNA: TGTGCCAGCAGAATGGCGGGCTCTGGGGCCAACGTCCTGACTTTC. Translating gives CASRMAGSGANVLTF.

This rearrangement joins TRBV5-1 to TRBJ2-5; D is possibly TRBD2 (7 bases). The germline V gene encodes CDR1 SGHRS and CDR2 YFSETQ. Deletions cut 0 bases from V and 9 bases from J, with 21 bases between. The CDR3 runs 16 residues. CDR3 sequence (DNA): TGCGCCAGCAGCTTGGCCCCAGAGGGGGGGCCGGGGGCCCAGTACTTC. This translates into CASSLAPEGGPGAQYF.

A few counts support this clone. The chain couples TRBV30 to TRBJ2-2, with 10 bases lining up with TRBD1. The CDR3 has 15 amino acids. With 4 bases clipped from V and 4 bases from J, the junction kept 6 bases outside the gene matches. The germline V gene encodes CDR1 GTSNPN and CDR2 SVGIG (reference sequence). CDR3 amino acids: CAWNPRDRGTGELFF. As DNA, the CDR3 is TGTGCCTGGAATCCCAGGGACAGGGGCACCGGGGAGCTGTTTTTT.

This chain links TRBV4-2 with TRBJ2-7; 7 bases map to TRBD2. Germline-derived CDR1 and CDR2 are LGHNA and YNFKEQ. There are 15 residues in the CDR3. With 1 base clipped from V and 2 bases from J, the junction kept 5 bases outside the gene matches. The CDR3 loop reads CASSQVSGATYEQYF. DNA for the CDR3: TGTGCCAGCAGCCAAGTGAGCGGGGCTACCTACGAGCAGTACTTC.

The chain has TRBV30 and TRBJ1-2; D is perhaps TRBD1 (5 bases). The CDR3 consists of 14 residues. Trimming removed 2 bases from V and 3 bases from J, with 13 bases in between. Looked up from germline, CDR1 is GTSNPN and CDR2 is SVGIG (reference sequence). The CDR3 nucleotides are TGTGCCTGGAGTCGGCCCAGGGACTACTATGGCTACACCTTC. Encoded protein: CAWSRPRDYYGYTF.

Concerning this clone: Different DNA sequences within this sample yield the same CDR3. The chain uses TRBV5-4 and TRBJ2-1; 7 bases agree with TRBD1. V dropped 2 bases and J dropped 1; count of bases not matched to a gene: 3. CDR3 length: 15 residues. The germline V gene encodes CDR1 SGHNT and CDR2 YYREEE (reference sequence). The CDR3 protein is CASSLPGGSYNEQFF. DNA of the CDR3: TGTGCCAGCAGCTTACCAGGGGGATCCTACAATGAGCAGTTCTTC.

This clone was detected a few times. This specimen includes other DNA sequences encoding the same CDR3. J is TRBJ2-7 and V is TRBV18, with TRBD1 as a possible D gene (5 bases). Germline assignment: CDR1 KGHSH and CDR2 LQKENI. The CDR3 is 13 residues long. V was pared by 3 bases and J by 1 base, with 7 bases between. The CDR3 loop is CASSPTGSYEQYF. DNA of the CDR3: TGTGCCAGCTCACCTACAGGTTCCTACGAGCAGTACTTC.

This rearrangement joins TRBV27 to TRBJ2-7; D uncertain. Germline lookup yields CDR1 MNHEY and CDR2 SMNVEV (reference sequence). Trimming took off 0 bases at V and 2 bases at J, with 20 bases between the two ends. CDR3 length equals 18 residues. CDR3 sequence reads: CASSLSAPHAQKTYEQYF. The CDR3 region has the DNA TGTGCCAGCAGTTTATCCGCCCCCCACGCACAAAAGACCTACGAGCAGTACTTC.

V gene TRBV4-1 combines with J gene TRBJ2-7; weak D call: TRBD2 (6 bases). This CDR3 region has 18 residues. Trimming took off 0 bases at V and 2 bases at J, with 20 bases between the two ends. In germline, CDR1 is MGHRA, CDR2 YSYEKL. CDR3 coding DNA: TGCGCCAGCAGCCAAGATGGGGGGATTAGAAATCCAGCCTACGAGCAGTACTTC. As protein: CASSQDGGIRNPAYEQYF.

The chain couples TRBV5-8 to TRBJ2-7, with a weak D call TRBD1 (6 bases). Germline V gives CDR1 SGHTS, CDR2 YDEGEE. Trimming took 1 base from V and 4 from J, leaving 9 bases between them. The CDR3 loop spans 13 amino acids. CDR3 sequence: CASSLTGKYEQYF. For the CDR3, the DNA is TGTGCCAGCAGCTTGACAGGGAAATACGAGCAGTACTTC.

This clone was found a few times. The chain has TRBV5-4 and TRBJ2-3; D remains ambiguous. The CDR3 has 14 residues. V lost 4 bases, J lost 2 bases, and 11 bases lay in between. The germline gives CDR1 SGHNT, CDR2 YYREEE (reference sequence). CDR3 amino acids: CASSPTVATDTQYF. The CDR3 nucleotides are TGTGCCAGCAGCCCCACGGTCGCCACAGATACGCAGTATTTT. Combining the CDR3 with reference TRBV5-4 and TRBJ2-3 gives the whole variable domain ETGVTQSPTHLIKTRGQQVTLRCSSQSGHNTVSWYQQALGQGPQFIFQYYREEENGRGNFPPRFSGLQFPNYSSELNVNALELDDSALYLCASSPTVATDTQYFGPGTRLTVL.

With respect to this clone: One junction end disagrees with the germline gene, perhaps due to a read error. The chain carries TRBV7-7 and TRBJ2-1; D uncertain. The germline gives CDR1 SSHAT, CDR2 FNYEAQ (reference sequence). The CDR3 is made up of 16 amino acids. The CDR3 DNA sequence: TGTGCTAGCAGCTTAGCTGGTCCGGAGACTTACAATGAGCAGTTCTTC. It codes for CASSLAGPETYNEQFF.

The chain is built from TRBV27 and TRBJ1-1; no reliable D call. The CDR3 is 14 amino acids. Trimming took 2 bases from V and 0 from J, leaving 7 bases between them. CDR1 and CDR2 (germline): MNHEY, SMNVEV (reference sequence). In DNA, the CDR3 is TGTGCCAGCAGTTTAGCGGGGATGAACACTGAAGCTTTCTTT. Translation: CASSLAGMNTEAFF.

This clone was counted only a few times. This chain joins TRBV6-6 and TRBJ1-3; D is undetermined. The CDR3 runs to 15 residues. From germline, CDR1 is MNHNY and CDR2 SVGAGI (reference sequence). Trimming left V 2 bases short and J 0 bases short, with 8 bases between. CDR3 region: CASSYDSSSGNTIYF. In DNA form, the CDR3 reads TGTGCCAGCAGTTACGACTCTTCCTCTGGAAACACCATATATTTT.

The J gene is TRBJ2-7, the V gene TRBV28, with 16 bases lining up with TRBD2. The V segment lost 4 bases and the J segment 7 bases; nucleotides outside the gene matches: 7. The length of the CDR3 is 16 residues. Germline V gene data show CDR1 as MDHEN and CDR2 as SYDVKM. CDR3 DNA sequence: TGTGCCAGCAGTTCCGGGACTAGCGGGAGGGCGAGGGAGCAGTACTTC. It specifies CASSSGTSGRAREQYF.